These T cell receptor beta chains were read from a single sample in a study of blood T cell repertoires in COVID-19. Assay used: immunoSEQ multiplex PCR; TCRdb lists only in-frame clones, some missing. The sample lists 100,000 or so clones, 90% to 95% occurring once. Sequenced: peripheral blood. The receptors originated from a human donor with active COVID-19. The donor label of this sample is uncertain. CDR3s include the opening cysteine and the closing phenylalanine or tryptophan. The D gene is left open where the match is weak. Where a row states a size, it is once, few, many or the class of an expanded clone; other rows omit it.

clone size,J gene,D gene,V gene,CDR3 protein,CDR3 DNA
NA,TRBJ2-7,NA,TRBV10-2,CASSDQGRGMGEQYF,TGCGCCAGCAGTGATCAGGGGCGGGGGATGGGCGAGCAGTACTTC
NA,TRBJ2-7,TRBD1,TRBV10-2,CASSEGTGIYEQYF,TGCGCCAGCAGTGAGGGGACAGGGATTTACGAGCAGTACTTC
NA,TRBJ2-7,TRBD1,TRBV29-1,CSVEAPGTGGNEQYF,TGCAGCGTTGAAGCCCCCGGGACAGGGGGCAACGAGCAGTACTTC
once,TRBJ2-3,NA,TRBV6-5,CASSYSSRFTNTQYF,TGTGCCAGCAGTTACTCGTCCAGGTTCACGAATACGCAGTATTTT
NA,TRBJ2-3,NA,TRBV27,CASGPPTDTQYF,TGTGCCAGTGGCCCCCCCACAGATACGCAGTATTTT
NA,TRBJ1-3,NA,TRBV28,CASSFPTQGGDTIYF,TGTGCCAGCAGTTTTCCAACCCAGGGAGGGGACACCATATATTTT
NA,TRBJ2-1,NA,TRBV24-1,CASRTSPYNEQFF,TGTGCCAGTCGGACTTCGCCGTACAATGAGCAGTTCTTC
NA,TRBJ2-7,TRBD1,TRBV27,CASRPLEGQGDYEQYF,TGTGCCAGCAGGCCCCTCGAGGGACAGGGCGACTACGAGCAGTACTTC
NA,TRBJ2-7,TRBD2,TRBV4-3,CASSQVGGLAGGTYEQYF,TGCGCCAGCAGCCAAGTGGGGGGGCTAGCGGGAGGGACCTACGAGCAGTACTTC
NA,TRBJ2-2,NA,TRBV19,CASRKGDRVRSTGELFF,TGTGCCAGTCGTAAGGGAGATAGGGTAAGGAGCACCGGGGAGCTGTTTTTT
NA,TRBJ1-3,TRBD1,TRBV28,CASSLPLDRGGNTIYF,TGTGCCAGCAGTTTACCGCTCGACAGGGGTGGAAACACCATATATTTT
once,TRBJ1-5,NA,TRBV21-1,CASSKGGGGGNQPQHF,TGTGCCAGCAGCAAAGGGGGAGGGGGAGGGAATCAGCCCCAGCATTTT
NA,TRBJ2-7,NA,TRBV18,CASSPPITGSGEQYF,TGTGCCAGCTCTCCTCCTATTACGGGGTCCGGCGAGCAGTACTTC
NA,TRBJ2-5,TRBD2,TRBV7-2,CASSSSREGTQYF,TGTGCCAGCAGCTCCTCCAGGGAGGGGACCCAGTACTTC
NA,TRBJ1-3,NA,TRBV28,CASTTGNTIYF,TGTGCCAGCACTACTGGAAACACCATATATTTT
NA,TRBJ2-1,NA,TRBV19,CASRRGPSYNEQFF,TGTGCCAGTAGGCGGGGGCCCTCCTACAATGAGCAGTTCTTC
NA,TRBJ2-1,TRBD2,TRBV19,CASRPTSGSVNEQFF,TGTGCCAGTAGACCCACTAGCGGGAGCGTCAATGAGCAGTTCTTC
NA,TRBJ2-1,NA,TRBV9,CASSVEIPGVNEQFF,TGTGCCAGCAGCGTAGAAATCCCGGGGGTTAATGAGCAGTTCTTC
NA,TRBJ2-3,NA,TRBV5-4,CASSLDQYSTDTQYF,TGTGCCAGCAGCTTGGACCAGTATAGCACAGATACGCAGTATTTT
NA,TRBJ1-3,TRBD1,TRBV15,CATTQGAGNTIYF,TGTGCCACCACACAGGGGGCTGGAAACACCATATATTTT
NA,TRBJ2-1,NA,TRBV4-2,CASSQDRGGALGNEQFF,TGTGCCAGCAGCCAAGATCGAGGCGGGGCTCTTGGCAATGAGCAGTTCTTC
NA,TRBJ2-5,TRBD1,TRBV29-1,CSAGMGQIQETQYF,TGCAGCGCCGGGATGGGACAGATACAAGAGACCCAGTACTTC
NA,TRBJ2-3,NA,TRBV7-9,CASSPAIDTQYF,TGTGCCAGCAGCCCAGCGATAGATACGCAGTATTTT
NA,TRBJ1-5,NA,TRBV6-5,CASRSRAGTGQPQHF,TGTGCCAGCAGAAGCCGGGCGGGGACCGGGCAGCCCCAGCATTTT
once,TRBJ2-7,NA,TRBV2,CASSLRGEQYF,TGTGCCAGCAGTCTAAGGGGAGAGCAGTACTTC
NA,TRBJ2-1,NA,TRBV10-2,CASTGGDEQFF,TGCGCCAGCACTGGAGGCGATGAGCAGTTCTTC
NA,TRBJ1-2,NA,TRBV29-1,CSVEEPGGYYGYTF,TGCAGCGTTGAAGAACCCGGAGGATACTATGGCTACACCTTC
NA,TRBJ1-6,TRBD1,TRBV27,CASSLTGDSPLHF,TGTGCCAGCAGTTTGACAGGGGATTCACCCCTCCACTTT
NA,TRBJ2-5,NA,TRBV3-1/TRBV3-2,CASSPSPPSTLKETQYF,TGTGCCAGCAGCCCCTCCCCCCCTAGCACGTTAAAAGAGACCCAGTACTTC
NA,TRBJ2-7,TRBD1,TRBV18,CASSQSPGGYEQYF,TGTGCCAGCTCACAGAGTCCAGGGGGCTACGAGCAGTACTTC
NA,TRBJ2-3,NA,TRBV25-1,CASSEWGHEGTDTQYF,TGTGCCAGCAGTGAATGGGGGCATGAAGGGACAGATACGCAGTATTTT
NA,TRBJ2-5,NA,TRBV5-1,CASSSLKETQYF,TGCGCCAGCAGCTCCCTAAAAGAGACCCAGTACTTC
NA,TRBJ2-7,TRBD2,TRBV28,CASSPHGLDLKYF,TGTGCCAGCAGTCCCCACGGACTAGACCTGAAGTACTTC